Following are 6 T cell receptor beta chains from one sample sequenced in a study of cytomegalovirus exposure and HLA in healthy donors. It was with 60 Vbeta and 13 Jbeta primers that the PCR ran. Sequencing used immunoSEQ multiplex PCR; TCRdb keeps in-frame clones, though not all of them. Of around 180,000 clones detected, approximately 71% appear once; the ten largest clones hold 1.5%. The specimen sequenced was PBMCs. These receptors all come from a girl between 10 and 17 years old in good health and CMV-seronegative.

The chain employs TRBV19 and TRBJ2-5, with no clear D. Per germline, CDR1 LNHDA and CDR2 SQIVND (reference sequence). The germline V and J ends were trimmed by 0 bases and 3 bases, with 5 bases remaining between them. The CDR3 loop spans 13 amino acids. In DNA form, the CDR3 reads TGTGCCAGTAGTATAGATGAGGAAGAGACCCAGTACTTC. It is translated as CASSIDEEETQYF.

Note on this clone: Germline and junction disagree at one end, which may indicate a read error. V is TRBV7-7 and J is TRBJ2-7; 11 positions agree with TRBD2. The CDR3 consists of 16 residues. The germline V gene has CDR1 SSHAT and CDR2 FNYEAQ (reference sequence). The CDR3 nucleotides are TGTGCTAGCAGCTTAGGCACTAGCGGGGGAAGGGCCGAGCAGTACTTC. Translated, it gives CASSLGTSGGRAEQYF.

This chain connects TRBV25-1 to TRBJ1-5; 8 bases are shared with TRBD1. The CDR3 runs 15 residues. V dropped 4 bases and J dropped 7; count of bases not matched to a gene: 9. The V gene's germline CDR1 is MGHDK and CDR2 SYGVNS. The DNA for the CDR3 is TGTGCCAGCAGTGCCGGACAGGGCATGTCACAGCCCCAGCATTTT. This gives the protein CASSAGQGMSQPQHF.

The chain employs TRBV30 and TRBJ2-1; possibly TRBD1 for D (6 bases). Per the germline V gene, CDR1 is GTSNPN and CDR2 is SVGIG (reference sequence). This CDR3 is built from 15 residues. V lost 2 bases to trimming and J lost 8 bases, with 19 bases between them. The CDR3 DNA reads TGTGCCTGGAGTCCAAAACGAGGGGGACCGGATGAGCAGTTCTTC. It specifies CAWSPKRGGPDEQFF.

The rearrangement uses TRBV7-3 and TRBJ2-2; D not certain. The V and J ends lost 8 bases and 1 base respectively, with 5 bases between them. The CDR3 consists of 12 residues. Per the germline V gene, CDR1 is SGHTA and CDR2 is FQGTGA. CDR3 sequence (DNA): TGTGCCAGCCGACAGAACACCGGGGAGCTGTTTTTT. Its protein is CASRQNTGELFF.

This clone was counted between two and nine times. The chain carries TRBV19 and TRBJ2-7, with D maybe TRBD1 (5 bases). The germline V and J ends were trimmed by 3 bases and 2 bases, with 14 bases remaining between them. This CDR3 has 15 residues. Germline values: CDR1 LNHDA, CDR2 SQIVND (reference sequence). The CDR3 region is CASSIDRGKAYEQYF. The CDR3 DNA follows: TGTGCCAGTAGTATCGATAGGGGCAAGGCCTACGAGCAGTACTTC.